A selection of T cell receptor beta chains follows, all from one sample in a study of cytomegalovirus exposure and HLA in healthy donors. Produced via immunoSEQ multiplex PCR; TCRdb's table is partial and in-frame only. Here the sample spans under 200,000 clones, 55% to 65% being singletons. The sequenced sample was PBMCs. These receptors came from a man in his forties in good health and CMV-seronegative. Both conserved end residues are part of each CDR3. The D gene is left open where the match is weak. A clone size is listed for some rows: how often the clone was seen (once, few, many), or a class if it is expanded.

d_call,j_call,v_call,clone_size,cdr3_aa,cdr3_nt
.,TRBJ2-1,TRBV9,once,CASSVKTPVGDEQFF,TGTGCCAGCAGCGTTAAGACGCCGGTCGGAGATGAGCAGTTCTTC
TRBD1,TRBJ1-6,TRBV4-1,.,CASSQPGQAINF,TGCGCCAGCAGCCAACCGGGACAGGCAATCAACTTT
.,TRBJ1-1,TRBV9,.,CASSVATAGWMNTEAFF,TGTGCCAGCAGCGTAGCTACGGCAGGGTGGATGAACACTGAAGCTTTCTTT
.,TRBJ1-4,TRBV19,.,CASSIAGKGRNEKLFF,TGTGCCAGTAGTATCGCGGGGAAGGGGCGGAATGAAAAACTGTTTTTT
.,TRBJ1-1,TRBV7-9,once,CSSSLVGGDSEAFF,TGTTCCAGCAGCTTAGTCGGGGGGGACTCTGAAGCTTTCTTT
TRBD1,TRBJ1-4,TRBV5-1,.,CASSLRGQATNEKLFF,TGCGCCAGCAGCTTGCGTGGACAGGCAACTAATGAAAAACTGTTTTTT
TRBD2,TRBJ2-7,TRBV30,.,CAWSASGRGEQYF,TGTGCCTGGAGTGCTAGCGGGAGGGGCGAGCAGTACTTC
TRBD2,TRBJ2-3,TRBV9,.,CASSARTSGSPDTQYF,TGTGCCAGCAGCGCCAGGACTAGCGGGAGCCCAGATACGCAGTATTTT
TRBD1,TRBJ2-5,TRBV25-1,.,CASSEPGQGEGRETQYF,TGTGCCAGCAGTGAACCCGGACAGGGTGAGGGACGAGAGACCCAGTACTTC
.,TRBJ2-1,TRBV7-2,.,CASSSGLGQFF,TGTGCCAGCAGCTCGGGACTTGGGCAGTTCTTC
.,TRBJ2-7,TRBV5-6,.,CASSLAGGLYEQYF,TGTGCCAGCAGCTTGGCTGGGGGCCTATACGAGCAGTACTTC
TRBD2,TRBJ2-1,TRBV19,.,CASSSQQGLAGHNEQFF,TGTGCCAGTAGTAGTCAACAGGGACTAGCGGGGCACAATGAGCAGTTCTTC
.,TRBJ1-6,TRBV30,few,CAWSPGGRGNSPLHF,TGTGCCTGGAGTCCGGGGGGACGTGGTAATTCACCCCTCCACTTT
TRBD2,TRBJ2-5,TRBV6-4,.,CASSGRGERETQYF,TGTGCCAGCAGTGGTCGGGGGGAGAGGGAGACCCAGTACTTC
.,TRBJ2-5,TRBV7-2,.,CASSLSTETQYF,TGTGCCAGCAGCTTAAGTACTGAGACCCAGTACTTC
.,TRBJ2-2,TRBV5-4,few,CASEATGQSTGELFF,TGTGCCAGCGAAGCTACCGGACAGTCAACCGGGGAGCTGTTTTTT
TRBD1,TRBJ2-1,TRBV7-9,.,CASSLADRVYEQFF,TGTGCCAGCAGCTTAGCGGACAGGGTTTATGAGCAGTTCTTC
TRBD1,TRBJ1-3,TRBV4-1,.,CASSQDSFGTAGNTIYF,TGCGCCAGCAGCCAAGATTCTTTTGGGACAGCTGGAAACACCATATATTTT
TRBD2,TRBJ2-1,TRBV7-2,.,CASSLSRTSGRPGFF,TGTGCCAGCAGCTTATCCAGGACTAGCGGGAGGCCGGGGTTCTTC
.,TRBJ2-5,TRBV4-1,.,CASSQREPRYQETQYF,TGCGCCAGCAGCCAAAGGGAGCCACGTTACCAAGAGACCCAGTACTTC
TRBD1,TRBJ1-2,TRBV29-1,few,CSVAGQGGDGYTF,TGCAGCGTTGCTGGACAGGGGGGCGACGGCTACACCTTC
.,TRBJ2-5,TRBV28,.,CASSWGQSRETQYF,TGTGCCAGCAGTTGGGGGCAGAGCCGGGAGACCCAGTACTTC
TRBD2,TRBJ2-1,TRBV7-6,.,CASSPRTSDLSYNEQFF,TGTGCCAGCAGCCCACGTACTAGCGACCTTTCCTACAATGAGCAGTTCTTC
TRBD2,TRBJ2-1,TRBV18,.,CASSPSSGRTYNEQFF,TGTGCCAGCTCGCCGAGTAGCGGGAGAACCTACAATGAGCAGTTCTTC
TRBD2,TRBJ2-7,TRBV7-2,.,CASSLEAGVNEQYF,TGTGCCAGCAGCTTAGAAGCGGGAGTAAACGAGCAGTACTTC
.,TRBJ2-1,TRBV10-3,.,CAISEQESYNEQFF,TGTGCCATCAGTGAACAGGAATCCTACAATGAGCAGTTCTTC
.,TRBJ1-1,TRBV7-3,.,CASSLMGGGSTEAFF,TGTGCCAGCAGCTTAATGGGGGGGGGTAGCACTGAAGCTTTCTTT